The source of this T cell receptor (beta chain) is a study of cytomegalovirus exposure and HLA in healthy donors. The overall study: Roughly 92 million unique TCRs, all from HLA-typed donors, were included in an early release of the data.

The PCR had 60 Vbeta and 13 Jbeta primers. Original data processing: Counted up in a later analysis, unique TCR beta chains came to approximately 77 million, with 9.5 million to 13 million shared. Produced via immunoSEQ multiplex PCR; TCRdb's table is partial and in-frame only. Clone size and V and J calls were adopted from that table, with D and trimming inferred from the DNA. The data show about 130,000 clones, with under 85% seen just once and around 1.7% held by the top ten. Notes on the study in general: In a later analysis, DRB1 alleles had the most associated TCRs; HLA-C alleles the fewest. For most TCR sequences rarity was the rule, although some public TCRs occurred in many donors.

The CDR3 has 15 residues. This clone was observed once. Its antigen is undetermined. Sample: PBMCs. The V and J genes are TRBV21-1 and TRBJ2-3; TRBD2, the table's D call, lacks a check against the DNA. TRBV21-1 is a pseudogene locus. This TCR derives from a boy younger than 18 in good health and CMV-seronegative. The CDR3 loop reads CASTRLAGPPDTQYF. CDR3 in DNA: TGTGCCAGTACCCGATTAGCGGGACCCCCAGATACGCAGTATTTT.